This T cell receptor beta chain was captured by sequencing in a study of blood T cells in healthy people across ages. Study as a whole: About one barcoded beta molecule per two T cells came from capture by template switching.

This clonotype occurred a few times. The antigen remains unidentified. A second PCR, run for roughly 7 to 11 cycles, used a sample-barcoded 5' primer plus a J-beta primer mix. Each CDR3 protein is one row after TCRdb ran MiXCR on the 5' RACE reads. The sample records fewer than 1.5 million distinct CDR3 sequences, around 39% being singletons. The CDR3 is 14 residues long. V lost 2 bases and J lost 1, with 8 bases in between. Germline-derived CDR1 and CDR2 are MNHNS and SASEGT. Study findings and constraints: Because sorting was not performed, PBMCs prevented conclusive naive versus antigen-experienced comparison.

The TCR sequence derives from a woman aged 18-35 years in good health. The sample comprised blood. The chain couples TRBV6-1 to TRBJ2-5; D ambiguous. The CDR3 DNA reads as TGTGCCAGCAGTGAATGGGTGGTCCAAGAGACCCAGTACTTC. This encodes CASSEWVVQETQYF.